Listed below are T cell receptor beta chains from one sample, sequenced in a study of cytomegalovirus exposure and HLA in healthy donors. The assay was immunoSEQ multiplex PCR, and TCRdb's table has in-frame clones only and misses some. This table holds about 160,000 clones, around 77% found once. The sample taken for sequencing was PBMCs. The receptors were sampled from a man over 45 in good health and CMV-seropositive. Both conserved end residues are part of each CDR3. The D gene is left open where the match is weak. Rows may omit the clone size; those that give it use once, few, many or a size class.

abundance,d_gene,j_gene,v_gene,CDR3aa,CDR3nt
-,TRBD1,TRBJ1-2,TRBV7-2,CASSLGQGSWYGYTF,TGTGCCAGCAGCCTTGGACAGGGTTCGTGGTATGGCTACACCTTC
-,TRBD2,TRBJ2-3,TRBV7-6,CASSLSGVAGGTDTQYF,TGTGCCAGCAGCTTAAGCGGAGTAGCGGGGGGCACAGATACGCAGTATTTT
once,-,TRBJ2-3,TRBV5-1,CASSPGQVADTQYF,TGCGCCAGCAGCCCCGGTCAGGTCGCAGATACGCAGTATTTT
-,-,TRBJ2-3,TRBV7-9,CASSLIARTTDTQYF,TGTGCCAGCAGCTTAATAGCCAGAACCACAGATACGCAGTATTTT
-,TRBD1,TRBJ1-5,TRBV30,CACDRGPNQPQHF,TGTGCCTGCGACAGGGGACCCAATCAGCCCCAGCATTTT
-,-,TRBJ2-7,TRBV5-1,CASSPSDTYEQYF,TGCGCCAGCAGCCCATCGGACACCTACGAGCAGTACTTC
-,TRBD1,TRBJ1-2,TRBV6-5,CASSYSGTGYNYGYTF,TGTGCCAGCAGTTACTCTGGGACAGGATACAACTATGGCTACACCTTC
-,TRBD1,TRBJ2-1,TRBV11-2,CASSFGTGSYNEQFF,TGTGCCAGCAGCTTTGGGACAGGATCCTACAATGAGCAGTTCTTC
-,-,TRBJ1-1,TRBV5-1,CASSLAPGSTEAFF,TGCGCCAGCAGCTTGGCCCCGGGTTCCACTGAAGCTTTCTTT
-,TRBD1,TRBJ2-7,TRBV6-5,CASRTRTGGSYEQYF,TGTGCCAGCAGGACTCGGACAGGGGGCTCCTACGAGCAGTACTTC